This T cell receptor (beta chain) came from a study of blood T cell repertoires in COVID-19. Study information: The samples span acute and convalescent COVID-19 from the United States, Italy and Spain. Sources were T cells, B-cell-depleted T cells, or PBMCs; the material itself was cDNA or gDNA.

Per the germline V gene, CDR1 is MGHRA and CDR2 is YSYEKL. V gave up 0 bases and J gave up 4 bases, with 9 bases separating them. The CDR3 is 14 residues long. Only in-frame clones appear in the TCRdb table, and some are missing; sequencing was by immunoSEQ multiplex PCR. This repertoire shows a few hundred thousand clones, around 81% found once; its top ten account for approximately 1.8%. This clone has only a few counts. This sample also contains other DNA sequences that code for the same CDR3. Sequencing used peripheral blood. The sequence came from a man in his thirties or forties who had recovered from COVID-19. The chain recombines TRBV4-1 with TRBJ1-2; TRBD1 is a possible D gene (6 bases). The CDR3 DNA is TGCGCCAGCAGCCAAGACGTGGGGGCCTATGGCTACACCTTC. Translated, it gives CASSQDVGAYGYTF.